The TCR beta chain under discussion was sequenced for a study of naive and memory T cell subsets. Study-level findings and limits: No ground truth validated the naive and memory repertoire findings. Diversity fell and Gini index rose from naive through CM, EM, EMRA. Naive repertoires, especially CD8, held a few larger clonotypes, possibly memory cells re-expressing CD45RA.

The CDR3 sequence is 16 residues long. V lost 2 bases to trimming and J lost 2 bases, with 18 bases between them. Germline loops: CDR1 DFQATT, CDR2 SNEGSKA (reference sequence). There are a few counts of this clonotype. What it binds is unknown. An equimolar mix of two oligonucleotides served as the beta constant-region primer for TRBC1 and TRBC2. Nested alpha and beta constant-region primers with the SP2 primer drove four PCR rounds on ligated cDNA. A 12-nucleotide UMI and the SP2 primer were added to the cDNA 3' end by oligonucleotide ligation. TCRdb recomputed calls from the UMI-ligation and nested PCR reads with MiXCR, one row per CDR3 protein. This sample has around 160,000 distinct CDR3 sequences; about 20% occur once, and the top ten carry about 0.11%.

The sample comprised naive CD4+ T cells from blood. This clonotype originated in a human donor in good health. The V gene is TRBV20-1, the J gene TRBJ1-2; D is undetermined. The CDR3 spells CSARSGGGMSNYGYTF. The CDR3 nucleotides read TGCAGTGCTAGATCGGGAGGAGGAATGTCAAACTATGGCTACACCTTC.